These 9 T cell receptor beta chains were sequenced from one sample in a study of tumor-infiltrating lymphocytes in glioblastoma multiforme. TCR beta libraries were built from RNA through three nested multiplex PCR rounds using modified ARM-PCR. Via MiXCR, TCRdb re-called the multiplex PCR reads, giving one row per CDR3 protein. Among over 10,000 distinct CDR3 sequences listed, around 60% were seen once. Sequenced material: brain tumor tissue. The receptors here all came from a male donor with glioblastoma.

This clonotype is medium-sized. The chain recombines TRBV10-3 with TRBJ1-4; TRBD1 aligns across 7 bases. CDR3 size: 13 residues. V trimming: 7 bases; J trimming: 7 bases; junction bases outside the gene matches: 6. Germline V lookup: CDR1 ENHRY, CDR2 SYGVKD. CDR3 region: CAINDRESEKLFF. In nucleotides, the CDR3 is TGTGCCATCAATGACAGGGAGAGTGAAAAACTGTTTTTT.

This chain connects TRBV6-1 to TRBJ1-5, with D tentatively TRBD1 (5 bases). V was pared by 10 bases and J by 6 bases, with 28 bases between. The CDR3 is 17 amino acids. The germline gives CDR1 MNHNS, CDR2 SASEGT. In DNA form, the CDR3 reads TGTGCCAACACCCTGACGGGTAGGGGTGGGGGGTCTCAGCCCCAGCATTTT. Residues: CANTLTGRGGGSQPQHF.

On this clonotype itself: A junction boundary mismatches the germline segment, possibly from a read error. The gene calls are TRBV4-1 and TRBJ2-3; D call uncertain. Germline V gives CDR1 MGHRA, CDR2 YSYEKL. The CDR3 is 17 amino acids. The CDR3 nucleotides are TGCGCCAGCAGCCAAGTTCTTACCCGCTTTGACACAGATACGCAGTGTTTT. Translation gives CASSQVLTRFDTDTQCF.

This chain uses TRBV29-1 with TRBJ1-2; 8 bases agree with TRBD1. CDR3 length: 13 residues. J was trimmed by 0 bases and V by 7 bases; bases with no gene match: 4. CDR1 and CDR2 from the germline V gene are SQVTM and ANQGSEA. The CDR3 is CSDEDRANYGYTF. The CDR3 bases are TGCAGCGACGAGGACAGGGCTAACTATGGCTACACCTTC. Based on the CDR3 plus reference TRBV29-1 and TRBJ1-2, the full variable domain is SAVISQKPSRDICQRGTSLTIQCQVDSQVTMMFWYRQQPGQSLTLIATANQGSEATYESGFVIDKFPISRPNLTFSTLTVSNMSPEDSSIYLCSDEDRANYGYTFGSGTRLTVV.

Turning to this clonotype: A much larger clone is a single base away; this may be a read error. The gene calls are TRBV28 and TRBJ2-4; TRBD1 matches at 7 bases. Germline CDR1 and CDR2: MDHEN and SYDVKM. CDR3 length: 14 residues. The CDR3 DNA is TGTGCCAGCAGTTCCGGACAGGTGGGGAACATTGAGTACTTC. This encodes CASSSGQVGNIEYF.

This clonotype was seen once. One end of the junction does not line up with germline, which may come from a read error. V gene TRBV2 combines with J gene TRBJ1-1; D uncertain. The CDR3 spans 13 residues. Germline loops: CDR1 SNHLY, CDR2 FYNNEI. Here the CDR3 reads CASSENSNTEAFF. CDR3 nucleotide sequence: TGTGCCAGCAGTGAGAACTCGAACACTGAAGCTTTCTTC.

To note about this clonotype: This CDR3 fails to terminate in the conserved phenylalanine or tryptophan, so it likely reflects a read error. No DNA is shown, since the ends of the CDR3 on it are uncertain; the CDR3 is the one TCRdb lists. The chain employs TRBV11-2 and TRBJ2-5. The germline gives CDR1 SGHAT, CDR2 FQNNGV. The CDR3 length is 13 residues, termini included. The chain's CDR3 is CASSLVLAYEQHL.

V is TRBV25-1 and J is TRBJ1-2; possibly TRBD1 for D (6 bases). Per germline, CDR1 MGHDK and CDR2 SYGVNS. This CDR3 has 15 residues. V was shortened by 5 bases and J by 6 bases, with 19 bases between the two germline ends. The CDR3 loop reads CASSTHSGTYDGYTF. CDR3 DNA sequence: TGTGCCAGCAGTACTCATTCGGGGACATACGATGGCTACACCTTC.

Notes on this clonotype: A read error may be the cause here, since a much bigger clone is one base away. The CDR3 loop is CASGSGWRSNSGELFF. The CDR3 region has the DNA TGTGCCAGCGGAAGCGGGTGGAGGTCGAACTCCGGGGAGCTGTTTTTT. The V and J genes are TRBV5-6 and TRBJ2-2, with D possibly TRBD2 on 6 matching bases. The germline V gene has CDR1 SGHDT and CDR2 YYEEEE. CDR3 length: 16 amino acids.